One sample yielded the 8 T cell receptor beta chains listed below, sequenced in a study of blood T cell repertoires in COVID-19. TCRdb keeps only in-frame clones here, not all; method: immunoSEQ multiplex PCR. Here the sample spans 150,000 or so clones, 84% being singletons. The sample comprised PBMCs or T cells enriched from blood (not recorded which). The source of these receptors is a woman between 50 and 59 years old who had been exposed to COVID-19.

This clone has more than one count but fewer than ten. V usage is TRBV5-5 and J usage is TRBJ2-1; the match to TRBD1 covers 7 bases. The CDR3 contains 15 residues. CDR1 SGHKS and CDR2 YYEKEE come from the germline V gene (reference sequence). V lost 6 bases to trimming and J lost 0 bases; unmatched junction nucleotides: 6. CDR3 coding DNA: TGTGCCAGCACGTGGACAGGCAACTCCTACAATGAGCAGTTCTTC. Its translation is CASTWTGNSYNEQFF.

The rearrangement links TRBV27 to TRBJ1-3; 7 bases are a match to TRBD1. Germline V gives CDR1 MNHEY, CDR2 SMNVEV (reference sequence). The CDR3 consists of 16 residues. Trimming at V came to 6 bases and at J to 0 bases, leaving 8 bases not matched to a gene. CDR3 DNA sequence: TGTGCCAGCAGCCTCGATAGACAGGGCTCTGGAAACACCATATATTTT. It yields the protein CASSLDRQGSGNTIYF.

V gene TRBV2 combines with J gene TRBJ1-5; D possibly corresponds to TRBD1 (5 bases). Trimming stripped 7 bases from V and 6 bases from J, with 16 bases between. In germline, CDR1 is SNHLY, CDR2 FYNNEI. The CDR3 contains 14 residues. The chain's CDR3 is CASNLGGTSQPQHF. The CDR3 nucleotides are TGTGCCAGCAACCTGGGGGGAACAAGTCAGCCCCAGCATTTT.

The chain couples TRBV11-1 to TRBJ1-6; no clear D. The CDR3 has 16 amino acids. Looked up from germline, CDR1 is SGHAT and CDR2 is FQDESV (reference sequence). Deletions cut 2 bases from V and 0 bases from J, with 8 bases between. Here the CDR3 DNA reads TGTGCCAGCAGCTTAAGGAGTGGCTCCTATAATTCACCCCTCCACTTT. Its protein product is CASSLRSGSYNSPLHF.

J is TRBJ2-7 and V is TRBV5-6, with 9 bases that match TRBD1. V gave up 5 bases and J gave up 5 bases; unmatched junction bases: 11. Germline CDR1 is SGHDT and CDR2 is YYEEEE. The CDR3 extends over 15 amino acids. The CDR3: CASSRTGTGRHEQYF. In DNA, the CDR3 is TGTGCCAGCAGTCGTACCGGGACAGGGAGACACGAGCAGTACTTC.

The V gene is TRBV6-5, the J gene TRBJ2-7, with D possibly being TRBD2 (5 bases). This CDR3 has 13 residues. The germline V gene encodes CDR1 MNHEY and CDR2 SVGAGI. V was clipped by 0 bases and J by 7 bases, with 10 bases between them. The CDR3 here is CASSYSGGREQYF. The CDR3 DNA is TGTGCCAGCAGTTACTCGGGCGGGCGGGAGCAGTACTTC.

The V gene is TRBV4-2, the J gene TRBJ2-2, with a weak D call TRBD1 (6 bases). V was shortened by 2 bases and J by 4 bases, with 17 bases between the two germline ends. Germline V gene lookup returns CDR1 LGHNA and CDR2 YNFKEQ. CDR3 length: 17 residues. The CDR3 bases are TGTGCCAGCAGCCAACTAACTCTCCGGGACACCACCGGGGAGCTGTTTTTT. Translating gives CASSQLTLRDTTGELFF.

The rearrangement joins TRBV5-6 to TRBJ2-4; D perhaps matches TRBD2 (5 bases). CDR3 length: 15 residues. V dropped 3 bases and J dropped 8 bases, with 18 bases sitting between them. Germline assignment: CDR1 SGHDT and CDR2 YYEEEE. CDR3 DNA: TGTGCCAGCAGCTCCGGAGGTAGAGGGCGGGACATTCAGTACTTC. Translated: CASSSGGRGRDIQYF.